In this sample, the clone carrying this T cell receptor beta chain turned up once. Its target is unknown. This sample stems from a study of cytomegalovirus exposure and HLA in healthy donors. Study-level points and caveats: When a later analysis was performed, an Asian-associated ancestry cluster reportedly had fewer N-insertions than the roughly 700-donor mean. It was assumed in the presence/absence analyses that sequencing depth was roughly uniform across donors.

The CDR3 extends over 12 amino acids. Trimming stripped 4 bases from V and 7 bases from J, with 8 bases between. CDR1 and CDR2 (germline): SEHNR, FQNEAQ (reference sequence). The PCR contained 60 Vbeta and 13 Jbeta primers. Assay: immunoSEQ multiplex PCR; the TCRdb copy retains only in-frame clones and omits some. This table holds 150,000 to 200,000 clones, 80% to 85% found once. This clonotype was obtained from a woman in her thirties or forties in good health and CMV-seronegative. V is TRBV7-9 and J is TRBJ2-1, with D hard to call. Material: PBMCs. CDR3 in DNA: TGTGCCAGCAGCTCGAGTAGAAATGAGCAGTTCTTC. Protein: CASSSSRNEQFF.